The 27 T cell receptor beta chains below all came from one sample that was sequenced in a study of CD8 T cells in ankylosing spondylitis (TCRdb year 2017). Beyond this particular receptor, the publication reports: Blood from ankylosing spondylitis patients appeared to be characterized by a TCR beta motif made up of seven or eight highly homologous amino acid variants.

Their antigens are not known. Library preparation used 5' RACE. Instrument on record: Illumina HiSeq 2500. TCRdb passed the public sequencing reads through fastp at Q25 and MiXCR, retaining productive beta sequences. Every CDR3 protein is listed once, alongside the most common genes and DNA of its rows. In all, the sample holds 670,000 or so distinct CDR3 sequences, and under 20% of those were seen once. The ten largest clones represent 15% to 20% of the sample. Sequencing was performed on blood, either unsorted or a sorted T cell fraction (not recorded which). These receptors were obtained from a male donor with ankylosing spondylitis.

The chain links TRBV3-1 to TRBJ1-6; D gene ambiguous. The CDR3 loop spans 17 amino acids. The germline gives CDR1 LGHDT, CDR2 YNNKEL (reference sequence). Trimming shortened V by 0 bases and J by 7 bases, and 16 bases separated the two germline ends. CDR3 nucleotides: TGTGCCAGCAGCCAAGATAGGAAGGGCAGTTACAATTCACCCCTCCACTTT. Translation: CASSQDRKGSYNSPLHF.

This clonotype was observed a few times. The rearrangement uses TRBV15 and TRBJ2-5; possible D gene TRBD1, 5 bases. CDR3 length equals 14 residues. V lost 0 bases and J 3 bases, leaving 8 bases between the germline ends. Germline V gene sequence: CDR1 LNHNV, CDR2 YYDKDF (reference sequence). CDR3 protein: CATSREEGEETQYF. The CDR3 nucleotides read TGTGCCACCAGCAGAGAAGAAGGGGAAGAGACCCAGTACTTC.

The rearrangement joins TRBV7-3 to TRBJ2-2; the match to TRBD1 covers 9 bases. The V gene end was trimmed by 2 bases and the J gene end by 5 bases; junction bases not matched to a gene: 3. Germline CDR1 reads SGHTA; CDR2 reads FQGTGA. The CDR3 is 15 residues long. The CDR3, as DNA: TGTGCCAGCAGCTTATTGGACAGGGGTACCGGGGAGCTGTTTTTT. Amino acid sequence: CASSLLDRGTGELFF.

This chain uses TRBV9 with TRBJ2-4; D might be TRBD1 (6 bases). V was clipped by 0 bases and J by 5 bases, with 9 bases between them. This CDR3 is 14 amino acids long. Germline CDR1 and CDR2: SGDLS and YYNGEE. CDR3 sequence: CASSVEQGENIQYF. The CDR3, as DNA: TGTGCCAGCAGCGTAGAACAGGGAGAAAACATTCAGTACTTC.

This clonotype was detected only a few times. The genes are TRBV27 and TRBJ2-5, with 8 bases fitting TRBD2. The CDR3 spans 16 residues. CDR1 and CDR2 (germline): MNHEY, SMNVEV (reference sequence). Trimming at V came to 4 bases and at J to 4 bases, leaving 11 bases not matched to a gene. CDR3 protein: CASSSRLATEIETQYF. For the CDR3, the DNA is TGTGCCAGCAGTTCCCGACTAGCGACCGAGATAGAGACCCAGTACTTC.

This clonotype was counted many times. V gene TRBV5-1 combines with J gene TRBJ2-3; D is unresolved. The CDR3 is 15 residues long. V was cut by 0 bases and J by 0 bases, with 8 bases left in between. Germline CDR1 and CDR2: SGHRS and YFSETQ. The CDR3 DNA sequence: TGCGCCAGCAGCTTGGGACAATCTAGCACAGATACGCAGTATTTT. Residues: CASSLGQSSTDTQYF.

This clonotype was observed a handful of times. The gene calls are TRBV2 and TRBJ1-5; 10 bases match TRBD1. The germline V gene encodes CDR1 SNHLY and CDR2 FYNNEI. Trimming at V came to 6 bases and at J to 5 bases, leaving 7 bases not matched to a gene. The CDR3 length is 15 residues. The CDR3 DNA reads TGTGCCAGCAGGACGACAGGGGGCGGAGATCAGCCCCAGCATTTT. Its protein is CASRTTGGGDQPQHF.

This clonotype was detected only a few times. The CDR3 DNA sequence: TGTGCCAGCAGTTCGGTCCCGGGACTTTCTCACACCGGGGAGCTGTTTTTT. Its protein product is CASSSVPGLSHTGELFF. The gene calls are TRBV6-2 or TRBV6-3 and TRBJ2-2; weak D call: TRBD2 (6 bases). CDR3 length equals 17 residues. The V gene's germline CDR1 is MNHEY and CDR2 SVGEGT. V was pared by 4 bases and J by 3 bases, with 18 bases between.

The table lists this clonotype with a few counts. V gene TRBV5-1 combines with J gene TRBJ2-7; 7 bases match TRBD1. Trimming at V came to 5 bases and at J to 0 bases, leaving 8 bases not matched to a gene. The CDR3 contains 15 residues. Looked up from germline, CDR1 is SGHRS and CDR2 is YFSETQ. The DNA for the CDR3 is TGCGCCAGCAGTAAACCGGGACAGAGCTCCTACGAGCAGTACTTC. Residues: CASSKPGQSSYEQYF.

This rearrangement joins TRBV7-9 to TRBJ2-5; D not certain. Germline V gene sequence: CDR1 SEHNR, CDR2 FQNEAQ (reference sequence). Deletions cut 4 bases from V and 2 bases from J, with 11 bases between. CDR3 size: 14 residues. CDR3 bases: TGTGCCAGCAGCTCACCCGCCTCGCAAGAGACCCAGTACTTC. It codes for CASSSPASQETQYF. The whole variable domain, filled in from reference TRBV7-9 and TRBJ2-5, reads DTGVSQNPRHKITKRGQNVTFRCDPISEHNRLYWYRQTLGQGPEFLTYFQNEAQLEKSRLLSDRFSAERPKGSFSTLEIQRTEQGDSAMYLCASSSPASQETQYFGPGTRLLVL.

V is TRBV7-9 and J is TRBJ1-2; the match to TRBD1 covers 9 bases. Germline lookup yields CDR1 SEHNR and CDR2 FQNEAQ (reference sequence). The CDR3 is 14 residues long. With 5 bases clipped from V and 6 bases from J, the junction kept 7 bases outside the gene matches. Here the CDR3 DNA reads TGTGCCAGCAGCGCGCGGGACAGGGTCCATGGCTACACCTTC. Protein sequence: CASSARDRVHGYTF.

The chain couples TRBV6-5 to TRBJ2-1; no clear D. CDR3 length: 13 amino acids. V shed 2 bases and J shed 4 bases, with 6 bases lying between them. The germline CDR1 and CDR2 sequences are MNHEY and SVGAGI. CDR3 nucleotide sequence: TGTGCCAGCAGTTACGAGGAGTACAATGAGCAGTTCTTC. Its translation: CASSYEEYNEQFF.

This chain connects TRBV4-1 to TRBJ2-1; D unresolved. V was pared by 2 bases and J by 8 bases, with 4 bases between. CDR1 MGHRA and CDR2 YSYEKL come from the germline V gene. This CDR3 contains 11 residues. The CDR3 here is CASSQFDEQFF. CDR3 coding DNA: TGCGCCAGCAGCCAATTCGATGAGCAGTTCTTC.

In its sample, this clonotype was seen a few times. The chain couples TRBV12-3 or TRBV12-4 to TRBJ2-5; 9 bases map to TRBD2. Germline trimming cut 3 bases from V and 3 bases from J; bases unmatched to any gene: 5. This CDR3 is 15 amino acids long. Written as DNA, the CDR3 is TGTGCCAGCAGTTTTCGGCGCGGGGGGGAAGAGACCCAGTACTTC. Translation gives CASSFRRGGEETQYF.

V and J are TRBV29-1 and TRBJ2-7; 9 positions match TRBD1. J was trimmed by 2 bases and V by 7 bases; bases with no gene match: 6. The length of the CDR3 is 13 residues. Germline CDR1 is SQVTM and CDR2 is ANQGSEA. The CDR3 region has the DNA TGCAGCGCCGAAGGGACAGGGACCTACGAGCAGTACTTC. This translates into CSAEGTGTYEQYF.

The chain links TRBV12-5 to TRBJ2-3; 12 bases align to TRBD2. The germline V gene has CDR1 LGHNT and CDR2 FRNRAP. The junction had 7 bases not matched to a gene; V was cut back by 5 bases and J by 4 bases. This CDR3 spans 16 amino acids. CDR3 sequence reads: CASGTSSGGAPDTQYF. The CDR3 DNA follows: TGTGCTAGTGGTACCTCTAGCGGGGGGGCCCCAGATACGCAGTATTTT.

The V call is TRBV5-1, the J call TRBJ2-3; no clear D. From germline, CDR1 is SGHRS and CDR2 YFSETQ. V lost 0 bases to trimming and J lost 4 bases, with 6 bases between them. CDR3 length: 13 amino acids. CDR3 DNA: TGCGCCAGCAGCTTGGATACGCCAGATACGCAGTATTTT. This translates into CASSLDTPDTQYF. The variable domain in full, completed from reference TRBV5-1 and TRBJ2-3, reads KAGVTQTPRYLIKTRGQQVTLSCSPISGHRSVSWYQQTPGQGLQFLFEYFSETQRNKGNFPGRFSGRQFSNSRSEMNVSTLELGDSALYLCASSLDTPDTQYFGPGTRLTVL.

This sequence joins TRBV5-1 and TRBJ2-7, with D tentatively TRBD1 (7 bases). The CDR3 runs to 16 residues. Germline CDR1 SGHRS, CDR2 YFSETQ. V was cut by 0 bases and J by 0 bases, with 13 bases left in between. CDR3 residues: CASSLDPGGSSYEQYF. DNA of the CDR3: TGCGCCAGCAGCTTGGATCCAGGGGGGAGCTCCTACGAGCAGTACTTC.

CDR3: CATSDRSGGPLLSDTQYF. The CDR3, as DNA: TGTGCCACCAGTGATAGGAGCGGGGGCCCCCTCCTCTCAGATACGCAGTATTTT. The chain links TRBV24-1 to TRBJ2-3, with TRBD2 matching over 8 bases. Trimming removed 3 bases from V and 4 bases from J; junction bases left unmatched: 14. From germline, CDR1 is KGHDR and CDR2 SFDVKD. The CDR3 spans 18 residues.

The chain employs TRBV5-8 and TRBJ2-1; D is unresolved. The germline V and J ends were trimmed by 6 bases and 4 bases, with 11 bases remaining between them. The CDR3 spans 13 residues. CDR1 is SGHTS and CDR2 is YDEGEE in the germline V gene. The CDR3: CASITDGYNEQFF. CDR3 DNA sequence: TGTGCCAGCATCACGGACGGGTACAATGAGCAGTTCTTC.

This clonotype appeared a few times. The J gene is TRBJ2-2, the V gene TRBV7-9; the D is unclear. CDR1 and CDR2 (germline): SEHNR, FQNEAQ (reference sequence). The CDR3 consists of 13 residues. The V end lost 8 bases, the J end lost 1 base, and 8 bases lay between the germline ends. The CDR3 DNA is TGTGCCAGCGGTAGACAGAACACCGGGGAGCTGTTTTTT. Its translation is CASGRQNTGELFF.

Only a few counts were recorded for this clonotype. V and J are TRBV12-3 or TRBV12-4 and TRBJ2-1; D not resolved. This CDR3 region has 16 residues. Between the trimmed V and J ends, which lost 3 bases and 9 bases, there was a span of 21 bases. CDR3 bases: TGTGCCAGCAGTTTCGGGTGGGGTGCCTCGTTTGGTGAGCAGTTCTTC. This codes for CASSFGWGASFGEQFF.

This clonotype turned up a few times. The rearrangement uses TRBV7-2 and TRBJ2-7, with TRBD1 as a possible D gene (5 bases). The ends were cut back, 5 bases at V and 2 bases at J, with 13 bases in the middle. This CDR3 spans 14 amino acids. Germline V gene data show CDR1 as SGHTA and CDR2 as FQGNSA. The CDR3 DNA follows: TGTGCCAGCAGCATAAAGACAGATACCTACGAGCAGTACTTC. The encoded protein is CASSIKTDTYEQYF.

This sequence joins TRBV2 and TRBJ2-5; perhaps D is TRBD1 or TRBD2 (6 bases each). The CDR3 runs 12 residues. With 6 bases removed from V and 4 bases from J, the gap between germline ends came to 9 bases. CDR1 SNHLY and CDR2 FYNNEI come from the germline V gene. The DNA for the CDR3 is TGTGCCAGCAGGGGGGGCACAGAGACCCAGTACTTC. Its translation is CASRGGTETQYF.

V usage is TRBV10-3 and J usage is TRBJ2-7; D assignment may be TRBD1 or TRBD2 (5 bases each). From germline, CDR1 is ENHRY and CDR2 SYGVKD. The CDR3 is made up of 14 amino acids. Deletions cut 4 bases from V and 2 bases from J, with 12 bases between. The CDR3 spells CAISAGAGAYEQYF. CDR3 in DNA: TGTGCCATCAGTGCCGGGGCAGGAGCCTACGAGCAGTACTTC.

The chain combines TRBV28 with TRBJ2-7; 9 bases match TRBD2. The V gene end was trimmed by 4 bases and the J gene end by 5 bases; junction bases not matched to a gene: 6. Germline CDR1 MDHEN, CDR2 SYDVKM. This CDR3 spans 14 amino acids. Here the CDR3 reads CASSSTSGADEQYF. In DNA, the CDR3 is TGTGCCAGCAGTTCGACTAGCGGAGCAGACGAGCAGTACTTC.

This chain joins TRBV4-1 and TRBJ1-1; D remains ambiguous. CDR3 size: 16 residues. Germline CDR1 reads MGHRA; CDR2 reads YSYEKL. Trimming left V 1 base short and J 0 bases short, with 12 bases between. The CDR3: CASSQGPGSLNTEAFF. The DNA for the CDR3 is TGCGCCAGCAGCCAAGGCCCGGGCAGCCTGAACACTGAAGCTTTCTTT.